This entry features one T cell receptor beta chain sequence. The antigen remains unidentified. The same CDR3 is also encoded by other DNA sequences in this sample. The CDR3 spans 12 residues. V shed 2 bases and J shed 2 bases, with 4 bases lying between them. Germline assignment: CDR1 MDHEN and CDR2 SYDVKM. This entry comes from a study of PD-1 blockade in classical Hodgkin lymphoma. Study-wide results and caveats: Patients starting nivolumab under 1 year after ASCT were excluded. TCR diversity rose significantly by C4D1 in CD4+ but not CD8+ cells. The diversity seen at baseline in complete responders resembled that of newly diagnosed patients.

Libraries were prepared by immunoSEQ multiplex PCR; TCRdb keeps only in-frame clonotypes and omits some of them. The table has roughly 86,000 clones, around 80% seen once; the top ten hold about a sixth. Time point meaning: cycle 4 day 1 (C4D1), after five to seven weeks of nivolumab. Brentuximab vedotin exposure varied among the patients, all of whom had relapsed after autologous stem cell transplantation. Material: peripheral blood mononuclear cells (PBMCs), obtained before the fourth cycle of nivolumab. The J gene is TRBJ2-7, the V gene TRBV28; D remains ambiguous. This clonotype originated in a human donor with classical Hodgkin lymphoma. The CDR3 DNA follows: TGTGCCAGCAGTTTACCCACCTACGAGCAGTACTTC. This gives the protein CASSLPTYEQYF.